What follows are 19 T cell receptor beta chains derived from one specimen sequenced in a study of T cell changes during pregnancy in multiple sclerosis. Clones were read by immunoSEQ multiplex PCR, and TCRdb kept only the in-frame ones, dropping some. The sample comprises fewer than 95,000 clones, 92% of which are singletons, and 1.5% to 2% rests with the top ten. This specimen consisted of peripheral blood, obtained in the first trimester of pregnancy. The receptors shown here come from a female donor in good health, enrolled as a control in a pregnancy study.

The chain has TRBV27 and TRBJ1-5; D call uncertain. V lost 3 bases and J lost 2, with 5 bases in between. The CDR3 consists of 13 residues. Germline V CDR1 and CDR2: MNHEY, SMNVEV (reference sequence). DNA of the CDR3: TGTGCCAGCAGTTTTGCGGGCAATCAGCCCCAGCATTTT. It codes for CASSFAGNQPQHF.

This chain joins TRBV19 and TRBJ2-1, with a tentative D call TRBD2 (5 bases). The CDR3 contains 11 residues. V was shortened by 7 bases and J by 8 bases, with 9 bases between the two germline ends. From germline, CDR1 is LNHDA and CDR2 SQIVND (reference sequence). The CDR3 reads CASKVGDEQFF. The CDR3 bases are TGTGCCAGTAAAGTCGGGGATGAGCAGTTCTTC. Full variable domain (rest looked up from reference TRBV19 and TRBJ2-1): DGGITQSPKYLFRKEGQNVTLSCEQNLNHDAMYWYRQDPGQGLRLIYYSQIVNDFQKGDIAEGYSVSREKKESFPLTVTSAQKNPTAFYLCASKVGDEQFFGPGTRLTVL.

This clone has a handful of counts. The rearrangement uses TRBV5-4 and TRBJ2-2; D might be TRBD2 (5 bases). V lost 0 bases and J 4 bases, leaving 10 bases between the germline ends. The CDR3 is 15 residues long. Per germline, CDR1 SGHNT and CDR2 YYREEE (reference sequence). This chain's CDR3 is CASSLVGRGTGELFF. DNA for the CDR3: TGTGCCAGCAGCTTGGTGGGGAGAGGCACCGGGGAGCTGTTTTTT. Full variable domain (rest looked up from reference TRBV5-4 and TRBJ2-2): ETGVTQSPTHLIKTRGQQVTLRCSSQSGHNTVSWYQQALGQGPQFIFQYYREEENGRGNFPPRFSGLQFPNYSSELNVNALELDDSALYLCASSLVGRGTGELFFGEGSRLTVL.

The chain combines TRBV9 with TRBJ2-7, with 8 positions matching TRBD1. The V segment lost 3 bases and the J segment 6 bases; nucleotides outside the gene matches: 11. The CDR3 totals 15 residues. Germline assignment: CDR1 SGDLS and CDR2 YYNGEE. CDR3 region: CASSATGTGGLEQYF. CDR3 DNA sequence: TGTGCCAGCAGCGCCACCGGGACAGGAGGCCTCGAGCAGTACTTC. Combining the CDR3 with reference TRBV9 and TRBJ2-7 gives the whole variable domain DSGVTQTPKHLITATGQRVTLRCSPRSGDLSVYWYQQSLDQGLQFLIQYYNGEERAKGNILERFSAQQFPDLHSELNLSSLELGDSALYFCASSATGTGGLEQYFGPGTRLTVT.

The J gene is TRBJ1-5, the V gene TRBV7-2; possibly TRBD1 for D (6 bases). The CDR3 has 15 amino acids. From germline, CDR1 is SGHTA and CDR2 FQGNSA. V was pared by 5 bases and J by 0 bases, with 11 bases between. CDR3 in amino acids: CASSLYRDSNQPQHF. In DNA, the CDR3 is TGTGCCAGCAGCCTCTACAGGGATAGCAATCAGCCCCAGCATTTT.

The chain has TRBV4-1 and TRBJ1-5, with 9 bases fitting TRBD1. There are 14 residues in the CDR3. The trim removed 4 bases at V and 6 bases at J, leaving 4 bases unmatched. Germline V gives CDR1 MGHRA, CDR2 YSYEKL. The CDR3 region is CASSPQGAGQPQHF. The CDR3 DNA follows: TGCGCCAGCAGCCCACAGGGGGCAGGTCAGCCCCAGCATTTT.

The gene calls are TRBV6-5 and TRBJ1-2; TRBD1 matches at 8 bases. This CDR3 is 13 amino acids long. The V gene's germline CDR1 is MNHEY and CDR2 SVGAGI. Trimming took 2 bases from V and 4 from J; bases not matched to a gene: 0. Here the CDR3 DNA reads TGTGCCAGCAGTTACACAGGGGGCTATGGCTACACCTTC. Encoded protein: CASSYTGGYGYTF.

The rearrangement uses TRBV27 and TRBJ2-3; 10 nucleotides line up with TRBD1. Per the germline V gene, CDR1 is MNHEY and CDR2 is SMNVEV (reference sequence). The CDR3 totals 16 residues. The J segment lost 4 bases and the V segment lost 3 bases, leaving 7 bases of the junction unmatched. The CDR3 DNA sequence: TGTGCCAGCAGTTTCAGACAGGGGGCGCCTCCAGATACGCAGTATTTT. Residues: CASSFRQGAPPDTQYF.

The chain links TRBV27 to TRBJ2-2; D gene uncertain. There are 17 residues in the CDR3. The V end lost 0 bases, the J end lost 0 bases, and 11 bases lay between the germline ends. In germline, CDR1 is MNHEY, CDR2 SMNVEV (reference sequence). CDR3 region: CASSLSLYNANTGELFF. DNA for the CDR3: TGTGCCAGCAGTTTATCATTATACAACGCGAACACCGGGGAGCTGTTTTTT.

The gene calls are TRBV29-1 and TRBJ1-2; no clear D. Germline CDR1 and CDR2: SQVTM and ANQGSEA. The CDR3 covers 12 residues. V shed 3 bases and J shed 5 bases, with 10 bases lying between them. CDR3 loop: CSVDDNRYGYTF. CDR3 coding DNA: TGCAGCGTTGACGACAACCGATATGGCTACACCTTC. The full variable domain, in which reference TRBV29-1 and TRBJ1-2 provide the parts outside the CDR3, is SAVISQKPSRDICQRGTSLTIQCQVDSQVTMMFWYRQQPGQSLTLIATANQGSEATYESGFVIDKFPISRPNLTFSTLTVSNMSPEDSSIYLCSVDDNRYGYTFGSGTRLTVV.

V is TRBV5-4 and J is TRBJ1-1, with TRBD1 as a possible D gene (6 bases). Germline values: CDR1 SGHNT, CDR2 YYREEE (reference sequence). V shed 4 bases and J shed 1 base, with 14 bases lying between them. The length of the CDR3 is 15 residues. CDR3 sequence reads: CASSVMGAPNTEAFF. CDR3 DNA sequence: TGTGCCAGCAGCGTGATGGGGGCGCCGAACACTGAAGCTTTCTTT.

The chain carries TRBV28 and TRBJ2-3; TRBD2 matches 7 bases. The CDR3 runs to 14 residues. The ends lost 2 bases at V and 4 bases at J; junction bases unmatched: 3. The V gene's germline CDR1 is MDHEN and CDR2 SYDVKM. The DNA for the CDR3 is TGTGCCAGCAGTTTAGTAGCGGGCCCAGATACGCAGTATTTT. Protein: CASSLVAGPDTQYF.

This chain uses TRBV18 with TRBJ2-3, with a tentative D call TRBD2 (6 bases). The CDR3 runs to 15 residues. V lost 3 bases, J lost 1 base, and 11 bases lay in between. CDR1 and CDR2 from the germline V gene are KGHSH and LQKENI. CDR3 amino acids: CASSPGGPGTDTQYF. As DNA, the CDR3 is TGTGCCAGCTCACCCGGGGGACCCGGCACAGATACGCAGTATTTT.

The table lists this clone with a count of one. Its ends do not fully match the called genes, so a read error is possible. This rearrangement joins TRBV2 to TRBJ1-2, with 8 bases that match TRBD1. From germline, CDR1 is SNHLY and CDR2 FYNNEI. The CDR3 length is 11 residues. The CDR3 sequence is CASSAGGTGYF. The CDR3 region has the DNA TGTGCCAGCAGTGCAGGTGGGACAGGATACTTC.

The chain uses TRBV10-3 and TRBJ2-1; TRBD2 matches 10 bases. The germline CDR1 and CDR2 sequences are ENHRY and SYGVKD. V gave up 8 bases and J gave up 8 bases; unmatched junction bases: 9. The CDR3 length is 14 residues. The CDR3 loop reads CAIQRSSGSDEQFF. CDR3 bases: TGTGCCATCCAGCGTTCTAGCGGGAGCGATGAGCAGTTCTTC.

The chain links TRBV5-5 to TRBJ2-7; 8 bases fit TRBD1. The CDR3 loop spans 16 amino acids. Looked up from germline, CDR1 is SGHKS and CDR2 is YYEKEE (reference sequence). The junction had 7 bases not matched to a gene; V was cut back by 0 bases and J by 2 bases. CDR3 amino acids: CASSLDLGQAPYEQYF. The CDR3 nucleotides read TGTGCCAGCAGCTTGGACTTGGGACAGGCCCCCTACGAGCAGTACTTC. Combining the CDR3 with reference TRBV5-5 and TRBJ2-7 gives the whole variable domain DAGVTQSPTHLIKTRGQQVTLRCSPISGHKSVSWYQQVLGQGPQFIFQYYEKEERGRGNFPDRFSARQFPNYSSELNVNALLLGDSALYLCASSLDLGQAPYEQYFGPGTRLTVT.

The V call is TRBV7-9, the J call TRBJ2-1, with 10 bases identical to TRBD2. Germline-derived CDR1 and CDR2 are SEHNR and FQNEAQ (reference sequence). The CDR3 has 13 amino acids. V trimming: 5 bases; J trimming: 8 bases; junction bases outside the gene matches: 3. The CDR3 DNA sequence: TGTGCCAGCAGCGCCGGACTAGCGGATGAGCAGTTCTTC. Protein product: CASSAGLADEQFF. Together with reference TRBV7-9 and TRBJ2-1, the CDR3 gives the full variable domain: DTGVSQNPRHKITKRGQNVTFRCDPISEHNRLYWYRQTLGQGPEFLTYFQNEAQLEKSRLLSDRFSAERPKGSFSTLEIQRTEQGDSAMYLCASSAGLADEQFFGPGTRLTVL.

The CDR3 region is CASSLIGGEQYF. CDR3 sequence (DNA): TGTGCCAGCAGTTTAATAGGGGGCGAGCAGTACTTC. The V gene is TRBV28, the J gene TRBJ2-7; perhaps TRBD1 as D (6 bases). Trimming pared 2 bases from V and 6 bases from J, leaving 8 bases between. The CDR3 has 12 residues. The germline CDR1 and CDR2 sequences are MDHEN and SYDVKM.

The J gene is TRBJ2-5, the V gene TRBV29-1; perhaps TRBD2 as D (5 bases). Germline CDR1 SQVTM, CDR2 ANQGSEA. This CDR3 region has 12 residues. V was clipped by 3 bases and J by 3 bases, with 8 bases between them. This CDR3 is CSVEPGEETQYF. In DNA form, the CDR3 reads TGCAGCGTTGAGCCCGGGGAAGAGACCCAGTACTTC.